Following are 21 T cell receptor beta chains from one sample sequenced in a study of CXCR3-negative and CXCR3-positive naive CD8 T cells (dated by TCRdb to between 2018 and 2020). TCRdb names NextSeq 550 as the instrument used. The Human TCR Profiling Kit (MiLaboratory) was used to prepare UMI-labeled 5' RACE TRB cDNA libraries. With the reads reprocessed by TCRdb, a single entry stands for each CDR3 protein sequence and no DNA is reported. This sample's table contains over 100,000 distinct CDR3 sequences. About 0.34% of the sample comes from the top ten. No antigens are known for them. The research as a whole found: TRB CDR3s from CXCR3-positive naive cells showed higher hydrophobicity (lower Kidera factor 4), lower energy, and higher strength and volume indices than CXCR3-negative naive cells.

Sequences were obtained from naive CXCR3+ CD8+ T cells from blood. The label giving this sample's cell subset or site can be read as: CD45RO-CCR7+CD27+CD95- naive CD8+ T cells expressing CXCR3 (TNR3+). The source of these receptors is a human donor in good health. Some clones in this sample may be carry-over from other donors' samples.

The chain couples TRBV5-1 to TRBJ2-2. Germline V CDR1 and CDR2: SGHRS, YFSETQ. The length of the CDR3 is 16 residues. The chain's CDR3 is CASSLRLETPTGELFF.

The chain recombines TRBV4-2 with TRBJ2-1; the TRBD1 assignment by TCRdb is unverifiable without DNA. Per germline, CDR1 LGHNA and CDR2 YNFKEQ. CDR3 size: 16 residues. The CDR3 here is CASSQVSIRVVNEQFF.

The rearrangement joins TRBV12-3 or TRBV12-4 to TRBJ2-7; TCRdb indicates TRBD2, and absent DNA this call remains unverified. The CDR3 runs 14 residues. CDR3 amino acids: CASSRTSFEREQYF.

The rearrangement uses TRBV12-3 or TRBV12-4 and TRBJ1-1; TCRdb's D call of TRBD1 is untestable without DNA. The CDR3 is made up of 13 amino acids. CDR3 amino acids: CASSQGVNTEAFF.

The chain recombines TRBV7-6 with TRBJ2-3; TCRdb names TRBD1, which stays unverified in the absence of DNA. Per germline, CDR1 SGHVS and CDR2 FNYEAQ. The CDR3 covers 15 residues. This CDR3 is CASSLIQGAGDTQYF. Complete variable domain (other parts from reference TRBV7-6 and TRBJ2-3): GAGVSQSPRYKVTKRGQDVALRCDPISGHVSLYWYRQALGQGPEFLTYFNYEAQQDKSGLPNDRFSAERPEGSISTLTIQRTEQRDSAMYRCASSLIQGAGDTQYFGPGTRLTVL.

The gene calls are TRBV7-9 and TRBJ2-3; TCRdb lists TRBD1, though no DNA is available to test this call. This CDR3 region has 15 residues. Germline CDR1 is SEHNR and CDR2 is FQNEAQ (reference sequence). This chain's CDR3 is CASSSPRDNGDTQYF. The whole variable domain, remainder taken from reference TRBV7-9 and TRBJ2-3, is DTGVSQNPRHKITKRGQNVTFRCDPISEHNRLYWYRQTLGQGPEFLTYFQNEAQLEKSRLLSDRFSAERPKGSFSTLEIQRTEQGDSAMYLCASSSPRDNGDTQYFGPGTRLTVL.

The chain employs TRBV4-3 and TRBJ2-7; TCRdb proposes TRBD2, but this gene call is untestable without DNA. The germline gives CDR1 LGHNA, CDR2 YSLEER. CDR3 length equals 15 residues. The CDR3 loop reads CASSPGLAGAYEQYF.

The chain joins TRBV7-2 to TRBJ2-1; the TRBD2 assignment by TCRdb is unverifiable without DNA. Germline CDR1 and CDR2: SGHTA and FQGNSA. CDR3 size: 16 residues. Here the CDR3 reads CASSLGGGGALNEQFF.

The chain links TRBV9 to TRBJ2-7. This CDR3 contains 13 residues. Per the germline V gene, CDR1 is SGDLS and CDR2 is YYNGEE. CDR3: CASSPLSSYEQYF.

The chain uses TRBV10-3 and TRBJ2-7. CDR1 is ENHRY, CDR2 SYGVKD, per germline. CDR3 length: 15 residues. The CDR3 here is CAISGFGSDTYEQYF.

The chain is built from TRBV20-1 and TRBJ2-1; lacking DNA, the TRBD2 call made by TCRdb goes unchecked. The CDR3 is made up of 15 amino acids. Per the germline V gene, CDR1 is DFQATT and CDR2 is SNEGSKA (reference sequence). The CDR3 protein is CSARAEREGYNEQFF.

V and J are TRBV25-1 and TRBJ1-5. The germline V gene has CDR1 MGHDK and CDR2 SYGVNS. CDR3 length: 13 residues. The CDR3 is CASSVADNQPQHF.

The V and J genes are TRBV7-9 and TRBJ2-1. CDR1 and CDR2 (germline): SEHNR, FQNEAQ (reference sequence). The length of the CDR3 is 11 residues. The CDR3 spells CANSLVGEQFF.

CDR3 region: CAIMSERGRLSYEQYF. The rearrangement joins TRBV10-3 to TRBJ2-7; TCRdb indicates TRBD1, and absent DNA this call remains unverified. CDR1 and CDR2 from the germline V gene are ENHRY and SYGVKD. The CDR3 consists of 16 residues.

V gene TRBV5-5 combines with J gene TRBJ2-1; as DNA is missing, the TRBD2 call by TCRdb cannot be tested. This CDR3 comprises 15 residues. Germline V gene sequence: CDR1 SGHKS, CDR2 YYEKEE (reference sequence). The CDR3 spells CASSFPGGPGDEQFF.

This chain uses TRBV29-1 with TRBJ2-5; TCRdb's D call, TRBD2, is unchecked because there is no DNA. The CDR3 runs to 16 residues. Germline V lookup: CDR1 SQVTM, CDR2 ANQGSEA. This chain's CDR3 is CSVERWGLAEEETQYF. Looking up the rest from reference TRBV29-1 and TRBJ2-5 gives the full variable domain: SAVISQKPSRDICQRGTSLTIQCQVDSQVTMMFWYRQQPGQSLTLIATANQGSEATYESGFVIDKFPISRPNLTFSTLTVSNMSPEDSSIYLCSVERWGLAEEETQYFGPGTRLLVL.

This chain's CDR3 is CASSFEDRAEAFF. J is TRBJ1-1 and V is TRBV12-3 or TRBV12-4. This CDR3 region has 13 residues.

The rearrangement links TRBV2 to TRBJ2-3. This CDR3 is built from 14 residues. The germline V gene has CDR1 SNHLY and CDR2 FYNNEI. CDR3 protein: CASSEALRGDTQYF.

V gene TRBV10-1 combines with J gene TRBJ1-5; with no DNA, the TCRdb D assignment of TRBD1 cannot be verified. Looked up from germline, CDR1 is WNHNN and CDR2 is SYGVQD (reference sequence). This CDR3 is 16 amino acids long. The CDR3 spells CASSAPTGGDNQPQHF.

The gene calls are TRBV20-1 and TRBJ2-1; TCRdb outputs TRBD2, but without DNA this stays unchecked. CDR1 is DFQATT, CDR2 SNEGSKA, per germline (reference sequence). The CDR3 spans 14 residues. The CDR3 protein is CSARGLAGYNEQFF.

The chain joins TRBV19 to TRBJ2-1; TCRdb reports TRBD2, a call that lacks DNA to check it against. The CDR3 is 17 residues long. CDR1 LNHDA and CDR2 SQIVND come from the germline V gene (reference sequence). This chain's CDR3 is CASSDLSGRNSYNEQFF.